Below, one TCR beta chain is given with its context. The antigen it recognizes is unknown. No much larger clone exists at a distance of one base, and base qualities are not known. The data are from a study of blood T cell repertoires in COVID-19 (dated by TCRdb to 2020 to 2022). General notes on the study: Samples covering the acute and convalescent phases of COVID-19 were provided by collaborators in the United States, Italy and Spain. A freely available public database, intended as a resource for researchers studying the immune response to SARS-CoV-2, is where the repertoires were released. Samples came from the ongoing ImmuneRACE study (first 160 participants) plus 1,254 subjects from 6 global collaborators. The prospective study material was composed of cDNA or gDNA derived from T cells, B-cell-depleted T cells, or PBMCs. A de-identified subject ID, COVID-19 status, age in years and sex were almost always included in the sample metadata. Where HLA class I and class II types were available, the types were taken from metadata supplied by the sample provider, not from assay-based typing. The dataset comprised deeply sampled blood TCRbeta repertoires from subjects exposed to, actively infected with, or recovered from COVID-19.

Points the paper makes about the study in general: The quantity of clinical and demographic metadata differed by source and by participant and was supplied without curation.

TCRbeta CDR3 regions were amplified from genomic DNA using the immunoSEQ Assay, a bias-controlled multiplex PCR. In the original analysis: The number of nucleated cells in each sample was estimated from the amplification of reference gene primers within the assay. Sequence reads were collapsed and filtered to measure the absolute abundance of every unique TCRbeta CDR3 rearrangement. For each sample, productive Simpson clonality was calculated as the square root of Simpson's diversity index over productive rearrangements. Drawn from immuneACCESS, this table holds only the in-frame rearrangements with V and J called that TCRdb kept. Clones are partly lost; checked studies trace under half to an unresolved V gene and leave the rest unexplained. The D gene and trimming were derived from the DNA, and the V and J assignments and clone size from that table. This sample is represented by 220,000 or so clones; 65% to 85% of them were singletons. The ten biggest clones cover 3% to 3.5% of the sample.

Enrolling through a virtual design, the prospective study's participants ranged in age from roughly 18 to 90 years and lived across 24 United States geographic areas. In the prospective study, cohorts were assigned on the basis of participant-reported clinical history obtained from a screening survey and a study questionnaire. ImmuneRACE Cohort 3 recovered participants were defined by two consecutive negative NP/OP PCR tests, healthcare professional clearance, or symptom resolution. Each participant in the prospective study had whole blood, serum and a nasopharyngeal or oropharyngeal swab collected by mobile phlebotomists. Over a roughly two-month period, participants in the prospective study had the option of providing additional blood draws and questionnaires. Blood samples from the prospective study were shipped frozen or at room temperature prior to DNA extraction. The sequence came from a woman in her sixties or seventies who had recovered from COVID-19. Material for sequencing was PBMCs or T cells enriched from blood (not recorded which).

The CDR3 sequence is CASSYSGTGAISNQPQHF. In nucleotides, the sequence is TGTGCCAGCAGTTACTCGGGGACAGGGGCAATCAGCAATCAGCCCCAGCATTTT. The chain was built from TRBV6-2 or TRBV6-3 and TRBJ1-5; 10 middle bases align to TRBD1. V ends up 0 bases short and J 1 base short, with an unmatched junction base count of 6. The CDR3 covers 18 residues, taking in both the cysteine and the phenylalanine. The retained sequence is limited to the CDR3, 54 bases, with the frame set at the first base. The germline V gene gives CDR1 as MNHEY and CDR2 as SVGEGT.